This T cell receptor beta chain stems from a study of T cell changes during pregnancy in multiple sclerosis. Germline V gene data show CDR1 as SGHDT and CDR2 as YYEEEE. V lost 4 bases to trimming and J lost 7 bases; unmatched junction nucleotides: 5. The CDR3 extends over 14 amino acids. Clones were read by immunoSEQ multiplex PCR, and TCRdb kept only the in-frame ones, dropping some. Of fewer than 25,000 clones in the sample, 86% were seen once. This receptor was obtained from a female donor in good health, enrolled as a control in a pregnancy study. The rearrangement uses TRBV5-6 and TRBJ2-1, with 10 bases that match TRBD2. This specimen was CD8+ T cells from peripheral blood mononuclear cells, taken in the third trimester of pregnancy. CDR3 DNA sequence: TGTGCCAGCAGCCCCGGACTAGCGGAAAATGAGCAGTTCTTC. Its protein product is CASSPGLAENEQFF. The whole variable domain, remainder taken from reference TRBV5-6 and TRBJ2-1, is DAGVTQSPTHLIKTRGQQVTLRCSPKSGHDTVSWYQQALGQGPQFIFQYYEEEERQRGNFPDRFSGHQFPNYSSELNVNALLLGDSALYLCASSPGLAENEQFFGPGTRLTVL.